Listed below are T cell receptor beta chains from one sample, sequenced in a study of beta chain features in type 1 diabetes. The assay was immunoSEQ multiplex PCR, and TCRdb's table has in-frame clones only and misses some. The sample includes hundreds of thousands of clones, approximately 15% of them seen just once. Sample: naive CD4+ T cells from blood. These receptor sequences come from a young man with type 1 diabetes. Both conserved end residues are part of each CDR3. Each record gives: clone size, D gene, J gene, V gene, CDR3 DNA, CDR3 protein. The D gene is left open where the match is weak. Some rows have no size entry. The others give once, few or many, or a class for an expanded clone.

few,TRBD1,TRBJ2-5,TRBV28,TGTGCCAGCAGTTTCCCGGGACAGGGACAAGAGACCCAGTACTTC,CASSFPGQGQETQYF
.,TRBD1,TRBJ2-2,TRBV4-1,TGCGCCAGCAGCCGAGGGGACAGACACACCGGGGAGCTGTTTTTT,CASSRGDRHTGELFF
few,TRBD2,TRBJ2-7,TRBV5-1,TGCGCCAGCAGCTTGCAGCGGGGGGCAAACTACGAGCAGTACTTC,CASSLQRGANYEQYF
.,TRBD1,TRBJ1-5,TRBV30,TGTGCCTGGAGTCAGGGGGATCAGCCCCAGCATTTT,CAWSQGDQPQHF
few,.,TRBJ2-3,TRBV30,TGTGCCTGGAGCGGCACAGATACGCAGTATTTT,CAWSGTDTQYF
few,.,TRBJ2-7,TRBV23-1,TGCGCCAGCAGTCAAGATGACGACCTCCGGAGGCTTAGGCAGTACTTC,CASSQDDDLRRLRQYF
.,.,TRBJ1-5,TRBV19,TGTGCCAGTAGTGCTAGGGACTTCTATCAGCCCCAGCATTTT,CASSARDFYQPQHF
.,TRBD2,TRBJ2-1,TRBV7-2,TGTGCCAGCAGTTTGCTAGCGGGGGTTTACAATGAGCAGTTCTTC,CASSLLAGVYNEQFF
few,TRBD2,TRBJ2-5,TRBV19,TGTGCCAGTAGTACTAGCGGGAGTTACATGGAGACCCAGTACTTC,CASSTSGSYMETQYF
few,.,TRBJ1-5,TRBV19,TGTGCCAGTAGTATGGGCAGATATAGCAATCAGCCCCAGCATTTT,CASSMGRYSNQPQHF
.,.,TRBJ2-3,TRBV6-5,TGTGCCAGCAGTTACTGGGGCCCTCGGGCAGATACGCAGTATTTT,CASSYWGPRADTQYF
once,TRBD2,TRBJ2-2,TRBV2,TGTGCCAGCAGTGTACGGCTAGCGGGGTTCACCGGGGAGCTGTTTTTT,CASSVRLAGFTGELFF
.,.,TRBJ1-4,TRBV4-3,TGCGCCAGCAGGAGTGATAAAACAGCGCGGAGGGGAAAACTGTTTTTT,CASRSDKTARRGKLFF
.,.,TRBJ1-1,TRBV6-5,TGTGCCAGCAGTTACAACAGAGACACTGAAGCTTTCTTT,CASSYNRDTEAFF
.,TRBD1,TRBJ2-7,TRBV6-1,TGTGCCAGCAGTGAGGGGACAGGGTTGTATTGGCAGTACTTC,CASSEGTGLYWQYF
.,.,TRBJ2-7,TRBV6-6,TGTGCCAGCAGTTCTGGACAGACTGCCTACGAGCAGTACTTC,CASSSGQTAYEQYF
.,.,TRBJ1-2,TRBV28,TGTGCCAGCAGTTTTTTTCCCAATGGCTACACCTTC,CASSFFPNGYTF
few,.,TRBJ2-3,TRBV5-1,TGCGCCAGCGGGGAAGGGGGAGATACGCAGTATTTT,CASGEGGDTQYF
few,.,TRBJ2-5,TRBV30,TGTGCCTGGACCCAGGGGGGACTCCAAGAGACCCAGTACTTC,CAWTQGGLQETQYF
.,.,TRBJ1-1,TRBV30,TGTGCCGGGCTAAGGCACCCGAACACTGAAGCTTTCTTT,CAGLRHPNTEAFF
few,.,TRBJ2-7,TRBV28,TGTGCCAGCAGTTACCCTAGGCGGGTATACTACGAGCAGTACTTC,CASSYPRRVYYEQYF
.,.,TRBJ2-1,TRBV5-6,TGTGCCAGCAGCTTGTATGGTCTTAGCTCCTACAATGAGCAGTTCTTC,CASSLYGLSSYNEQFF
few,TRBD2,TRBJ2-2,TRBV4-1,TGCGCCAGCAGCCAAGATAAAGCGGGAGGGCCAAAAGTGAACACCGGGGAGCTGTTTTTT,CASSQDKAGGPKVNTGELFF
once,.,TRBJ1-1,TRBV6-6,TGTGCCACTCAACGGGGCACTGAAGCTTTCTTT,CATQRGTEAFF
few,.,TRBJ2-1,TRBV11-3,TGTGCCAGCAGCGCCCTCGGCGGAGAGCAGTTCTTC,CASSALGGEQFF
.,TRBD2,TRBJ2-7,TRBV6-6,TGTGCCAGCACGGAGCGGGGGGGATACGAGCAGTACTTC,CASTERGGYEQYF
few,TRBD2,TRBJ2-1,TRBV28,TGTGCCACCCTTAAGGCTAGCGGGAGGGTTGAGCAGTTCTTC,CATLKASGRVEQFF
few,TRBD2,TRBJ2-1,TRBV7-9,TGTGCCAGCAGCTCACGACTAGCCAACCAGGGTGAGCAGTTCTTC,CASSSRLANQGEQFF
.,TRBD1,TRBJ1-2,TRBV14,TGTGCCAGCAGCCAAGATCGACAGGGGGCCTATGGCTACACCTTC,CASSQDRQGAYGYTF
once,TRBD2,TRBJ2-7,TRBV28,TGTGCCAGCAGTGACCCTGGCGGGAGCTCCTACGAGCAGTACTTC,CASSDPGGSSYEQYF
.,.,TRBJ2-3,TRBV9,TGTGCCAGCAGCGTAGAGGCGGCTACGCCCACAGATACGCAGTATTTT,CASSVEAATPTDTQYF
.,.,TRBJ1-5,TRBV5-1,TGCGCCAGCAGCAGACAGCCCGACCAGCCCCAGCATTTT,CASSRQPDQPQHF
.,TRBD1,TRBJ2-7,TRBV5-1,TGCGCCAGCAGCGAGTGGACAGGGCCCTACGAGCAGTACTTC,CASSEWTGPYEQYF
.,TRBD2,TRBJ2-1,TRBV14,TGTGCCAGCAGCCAAACTAGCGGGGGATACTACAATGAGCAGTTCTTC,CASSQTSGGYYNEQFF
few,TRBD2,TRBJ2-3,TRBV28,TGTGCCAGCAGCACCGCCTCTAGCGGGAGCACAGATACGCAGTATTTT,CASSTASSGSTDTQYF
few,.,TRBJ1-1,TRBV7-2,TGTGCCAGCAGCTTTAGATTGAACACTGAAGCTTTCTTT,CASSFRLNTEAFF
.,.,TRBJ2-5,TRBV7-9,TGTGCCAGCGCTAGGGGGCGCGGGGAGGAGACCCAGTACTTC,CASARGRGEETQYF
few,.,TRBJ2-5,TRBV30,TGTGCCTGGAGTTACAGGGAAGAGACCCAGTACTTC,CAWSYREETQYF
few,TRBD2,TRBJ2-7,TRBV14,TGTGCCAGCAGCCAATTCGGGGGGAGCTCCTACGAGCAGTACTTC,CASSQFGGSSYEQYF
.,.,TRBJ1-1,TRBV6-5,TGTGCCAGCAGTTACTCTCCGGCAGGGATTCGCACTGAAGCTTTCTTT,CASSYSPAGIRTEAFF
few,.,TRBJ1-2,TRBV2,TGTGCCAGCATCCTGCTCCCCCAGGGGCAGAACTATGGCTACACCTTC,CASILLPQGQNYGYTF
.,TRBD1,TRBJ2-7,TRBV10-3,TGTGCCATCAGAAACCCGGGACAGAACTACGAGCAGTACTTC,CAIRNPGQNYEQYF
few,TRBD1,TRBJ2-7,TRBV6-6,TGTGCCAGCAGGGTTCCTGGACAGGGGGTGGGGGAGCAGTACTTC,CASRVPGQGVGEQYF
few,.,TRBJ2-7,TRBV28,TGTGCCAGCAGTTTTGGAGGACTGATGGGGGAGCAGTACTTC,CASSFGGLMGEQYF
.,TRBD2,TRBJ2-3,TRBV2,TGTGCCAGCAGTTTCCCCGGGACTAGCGGGGGGAGAGCAGATACGCAGTATTTT,CASSFPGTSGGRADTQYF
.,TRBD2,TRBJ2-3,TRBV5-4,TGTGCCAGCAGCTATAGCGGGACCCGCGCAGATACGCAGTATTTT,CASSYSGTRADTQYF
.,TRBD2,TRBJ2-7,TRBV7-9,TGTGCCAGCAGCTTATCGGGGGGATCAGGGGAGCAGTACTTC,CASSLSGGSGEQYF
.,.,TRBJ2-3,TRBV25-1,TGTGCCAGCAGTGACCTCGGGGTTTTCGCAGATACGCAGTATTTT,CASSDLGVFADTQYF
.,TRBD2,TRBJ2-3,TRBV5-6,TGTGCCAGCACCCGACTAGCGGGGTCCTTCGGGACGCAGTATTTT,CASTRLAGSFGTQYF
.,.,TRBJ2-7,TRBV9,TGTGCCAGCAGCCTTAAAGCTGCCACCTACGAGCAGTACTTC,CASSLKAATYEQYF
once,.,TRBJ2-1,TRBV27,TGTGCCAGCAGTCGGGCATCGGGAGCCAATGAGCAGTTCTTC,CASSRASGANEQFF
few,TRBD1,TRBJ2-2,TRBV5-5,TGTGCCAGCAAGAAGACAGGGACGAACACCGGGGAGCTGTTTTTT,CASKKTGTNTGELFF
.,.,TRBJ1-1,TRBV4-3,TGCGCCAGCAGCCATACCAGGGGAGAAGCTTTCTTT,CASSHTRGEAFF
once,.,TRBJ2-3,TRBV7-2,TGTGCCAGCAGCTATTACGGTGAAGATACGCAGTATTTT,CASSYYGEDTQYF
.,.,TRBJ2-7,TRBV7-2,TGTGCCAGCAGCGGTGGTGGCAGACTCACCTACGAGCAGTACTTC,CASSGGGRLTYEQYF
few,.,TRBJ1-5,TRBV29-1,TGCAGCGTTGGCAGGGATAGCAATCAGCCCCAGCATTTT,CSVGRDSNQPQHF
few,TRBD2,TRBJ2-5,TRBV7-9,TGTGCCAGCAGCCGGCGGCGGACTAGCGGGAGCCACCAAGAGACCCAGTACTTC,CASSRRRTSGSHQETQYF
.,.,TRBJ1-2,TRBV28,TGTGCCAGCAGTTCGTCTAACTATGGCTACACCTTC,CASSSSNYGYTF
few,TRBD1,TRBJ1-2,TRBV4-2,TGTGCCAGCAGCCCCCTGGACAGGGACTATGGCTACACCTTC,CASSPLDRDYGYTF
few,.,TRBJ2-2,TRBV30,TGTGCCTGGAGTGTATACGGGACCGGGGAGCTGTTTTTT,CAWSVYGTGELFF